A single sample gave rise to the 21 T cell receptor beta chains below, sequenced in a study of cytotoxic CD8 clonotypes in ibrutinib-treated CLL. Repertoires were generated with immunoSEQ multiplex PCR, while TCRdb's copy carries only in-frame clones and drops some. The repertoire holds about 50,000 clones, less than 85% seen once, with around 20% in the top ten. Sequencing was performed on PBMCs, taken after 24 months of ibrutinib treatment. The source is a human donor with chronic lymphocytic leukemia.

The CDR3 bases are TGTGCCAGCTCACCACCAATTTTTTCCCAGGGGCGACCCTACGAGCAGTACTTC. Its protein is CASSPPIFSQGRPYEQYF. This chain connects TRBV18 to TRBJ2-7; possibly TRBD1 for D (6 bases). The germline V gene has CDR1 KGHSH and CDR2 LQKENI. V lost 0 bases and J lost 2, with 20 bases in between. The CDR3 runs to 18 residues.

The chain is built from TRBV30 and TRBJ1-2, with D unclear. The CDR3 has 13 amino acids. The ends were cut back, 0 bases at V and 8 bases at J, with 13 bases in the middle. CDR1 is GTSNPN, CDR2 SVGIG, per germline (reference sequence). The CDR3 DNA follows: TGTGCCTGGAGTGTTAAGGGATCTGGGGGCTACACCTTC. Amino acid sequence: CAWSVKGSGGYTF.

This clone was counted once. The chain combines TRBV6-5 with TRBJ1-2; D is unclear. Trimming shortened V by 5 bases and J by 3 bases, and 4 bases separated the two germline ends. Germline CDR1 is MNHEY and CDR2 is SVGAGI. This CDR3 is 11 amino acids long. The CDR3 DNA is TGTGCCAGCAGTGAGTACTATGGCTACACCTTC. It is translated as CASSEYYGYTF.

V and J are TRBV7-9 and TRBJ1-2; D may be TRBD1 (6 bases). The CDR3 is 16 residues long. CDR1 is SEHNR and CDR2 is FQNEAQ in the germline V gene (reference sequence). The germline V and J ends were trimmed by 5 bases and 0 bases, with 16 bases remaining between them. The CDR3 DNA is TGTGCCAGCAGCCTACGAGGACAGTCGGCTAACTATGGCTACACCTTC. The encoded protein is CASSLRGQSANYGYTF.

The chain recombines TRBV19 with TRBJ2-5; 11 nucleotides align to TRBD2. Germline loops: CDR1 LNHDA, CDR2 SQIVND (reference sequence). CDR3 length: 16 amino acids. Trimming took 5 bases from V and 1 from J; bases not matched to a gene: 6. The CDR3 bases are TGTGCCAGTAGTCCCAGACTAGCGGGAACCCAAGAGACCCAGTACTTC. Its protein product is CASSPRLAGTQETQYF.

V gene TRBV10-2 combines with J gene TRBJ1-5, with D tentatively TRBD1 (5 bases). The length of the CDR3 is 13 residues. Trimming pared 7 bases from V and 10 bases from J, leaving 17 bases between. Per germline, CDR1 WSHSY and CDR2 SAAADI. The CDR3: CASTAGIAGPQHF. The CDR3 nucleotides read TGCGCCAGCACAGCAGGGATCGCCGGCCCCCAGCATTTT.

The CDR3 is CASSSGLAGDDEQFF. CDR3 in DNA: TGTGCCAGCAGCTCCGGACTAGCGGGAGACGATGAGCAGTTCTTC. The chain combines TRBV7-3 with TRBJ2-1; 13 nucleotides align to TRBD2. V gave up 4 bases and J gave up 8 bases; unmatched junction bases: 5. This CDR3 is built from 15 residues. Germline assignment: CDR1 SGHTA and CDR2 FQGTGA.

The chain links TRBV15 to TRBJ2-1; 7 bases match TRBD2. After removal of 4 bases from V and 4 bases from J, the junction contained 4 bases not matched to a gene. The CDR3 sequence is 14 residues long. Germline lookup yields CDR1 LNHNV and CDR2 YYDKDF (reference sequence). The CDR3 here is CATSTGLLYNEQFF. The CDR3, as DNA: TGTGCCACCAGCACGGGACTATTATACAATGAGCAGTTCTTC.

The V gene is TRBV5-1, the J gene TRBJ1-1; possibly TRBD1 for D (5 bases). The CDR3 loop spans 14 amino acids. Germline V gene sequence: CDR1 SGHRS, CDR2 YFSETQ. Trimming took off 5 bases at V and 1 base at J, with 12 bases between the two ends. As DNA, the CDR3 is TGCGCCAGCAGTCCCGGACATAGGAACACTGAAGCTTTCTTT. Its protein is CASSPGHRNTEAFF.

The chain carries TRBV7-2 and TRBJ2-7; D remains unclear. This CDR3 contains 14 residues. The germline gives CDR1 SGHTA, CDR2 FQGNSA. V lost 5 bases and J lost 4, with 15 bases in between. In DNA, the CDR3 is TGTGCCAGCAGCCCGACTTCGACCCCGTACGAGCAGTACTTC. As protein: CASSPTSTPYEQYF.

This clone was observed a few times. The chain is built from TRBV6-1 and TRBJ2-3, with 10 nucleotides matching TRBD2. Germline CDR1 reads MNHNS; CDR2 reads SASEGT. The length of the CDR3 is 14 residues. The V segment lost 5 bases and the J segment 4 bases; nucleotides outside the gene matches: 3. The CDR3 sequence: CASSSSGRPDTQYF. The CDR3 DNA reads TGTGCCAGCAGTTCTAGCGGGAGACCAGATACGCAGTATTTT.

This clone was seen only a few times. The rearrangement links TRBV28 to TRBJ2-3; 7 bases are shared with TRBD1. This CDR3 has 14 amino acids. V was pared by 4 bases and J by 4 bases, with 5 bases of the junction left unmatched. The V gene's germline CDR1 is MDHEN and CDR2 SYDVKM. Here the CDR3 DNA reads TGTGCCAGCAGTTGGGCAGGGGGTTCAGATACGCAGTATTTT. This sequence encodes CASSWAGGSDTQYF.

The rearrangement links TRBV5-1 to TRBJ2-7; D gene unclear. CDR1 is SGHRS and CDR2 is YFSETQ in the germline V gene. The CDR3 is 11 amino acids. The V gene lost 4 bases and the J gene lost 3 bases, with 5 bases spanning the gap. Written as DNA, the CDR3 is TGCGCCAGCAGCAGGAACTACGAGCAGTACTTC. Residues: CASSRNYEQYF.

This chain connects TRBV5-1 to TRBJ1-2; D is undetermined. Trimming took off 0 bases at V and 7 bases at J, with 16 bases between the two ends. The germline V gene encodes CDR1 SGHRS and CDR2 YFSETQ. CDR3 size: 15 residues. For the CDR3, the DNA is TGCGCCAGCAGCTTGGCCTTGTCTCTGTCAGGTGGCTACACCTTC. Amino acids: CASSLALSLSGGYTF.

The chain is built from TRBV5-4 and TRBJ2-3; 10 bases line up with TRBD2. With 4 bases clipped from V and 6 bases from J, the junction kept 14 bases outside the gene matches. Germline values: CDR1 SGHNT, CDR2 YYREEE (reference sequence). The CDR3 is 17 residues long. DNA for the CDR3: TGTGCCAGCAGCGGCCGAGGGACTAGCGACCCTCCCGATACGCAGTATTTT. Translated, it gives CASSGRGTSDPPDTQYF.

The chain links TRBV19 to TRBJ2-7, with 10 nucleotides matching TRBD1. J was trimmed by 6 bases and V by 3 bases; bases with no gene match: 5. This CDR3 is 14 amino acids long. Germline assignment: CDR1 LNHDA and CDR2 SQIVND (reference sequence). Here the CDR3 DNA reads TGTGCCAGTAGTATTAGGGACAGGGGTGCCGAGCAGTACTTC. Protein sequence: CASSIRDRGAEQYF. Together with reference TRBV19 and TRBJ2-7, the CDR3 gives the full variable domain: DGGITQSPKYLFRKEGQNVTLSCEQNLNHDAMYWYRQDPGQGLRLIYYSQIVNDFQKGDIAEGYSVSREKKESFPLTVTSAQKNPTAFYLCASSIRDRGAEQYFGPGTRLTVT.

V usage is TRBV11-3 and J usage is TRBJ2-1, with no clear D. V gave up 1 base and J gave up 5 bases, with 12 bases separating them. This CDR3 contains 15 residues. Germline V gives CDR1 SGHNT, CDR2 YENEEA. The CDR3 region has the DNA TGTGCCAGCAGCTTAGGTCCGAGTGGAAACAATGAGCAGTTCTTC. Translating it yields CASSLGPSGNNEQFF.

The CDR3 loop reads CASGDRAGTEAFF. The CDR3 DNA reads TGTGCCAGCGGGGACAGGGCCGGCACTGAAGCTTTCTTT. V and J are TRBV14 and TRBJ1-1; the match to TRBD1 covers 9 bases. The CDR3 is 13 amino acids. The V gene end was trimmed by 8 bases and the J gene end by 4 bases; junction bases not matched to a gene: 5. Germline V lookup: CDR1 SGHDN, CDR2 FVKESK.

This chain's CDR3 is CAIRSRYGGRDNEQFF. CDR3 in DNA: TGTGCCATCAGGAGCCGTTACGGGGGGAGGGACAATGAGCAGTTCTTC. This sequence joins TRBV10-3 and TRBJ2-1, with 7 bases fitting TRBD2. The junction had 13 bases not matched to a gene; V was cut back by 6 bases and J by 5 bases. CDR3 size: 16 residues. CDR1 and CDR2 (germline): ENHRY, SYGVKD.

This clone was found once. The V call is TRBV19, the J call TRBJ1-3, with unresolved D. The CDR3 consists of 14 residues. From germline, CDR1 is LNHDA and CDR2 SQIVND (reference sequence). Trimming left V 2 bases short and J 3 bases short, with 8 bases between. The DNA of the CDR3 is TGTGCCAGTAGTATAAAACACCTTGGAAACACCATATATTTT. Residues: CASSIKHLGNTIYF.

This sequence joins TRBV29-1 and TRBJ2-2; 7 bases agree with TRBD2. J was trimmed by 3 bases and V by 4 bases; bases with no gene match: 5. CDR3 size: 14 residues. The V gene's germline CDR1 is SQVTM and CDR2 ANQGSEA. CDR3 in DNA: TGCAGCGTTGCCCGACGGGGGGACACCGGGGAGCTGTTTTTT. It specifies CSVARRGDTGELFF.